The sequence of this T cell receptor (beta chain) was determined in a study of blood T cell repertoires in COVID-19. As handled by the study authors: Cell counts per sample came from amplifying reference gene primers. TCRdb's table, derived via immunoSEQ multiplex PCR, lists solely in-frame clones and lacks some. Clone size and the V and J calls come from that table; the DNA yielded D and trimming. The sample consists of 300,000 to 450,000 clones, approximately 89% of them appearing once. It was during active infection that Seattle patients were enrolled and then longitudinally followed. Germline-derived CDR1 and CDR2 are MNHEY and SVGAGI. The CDR3 extends over 13 amino acids. The V and J ends lost 9 bases and 4 bases respectively, with 14 bases between them.

The TCR originated in a woman aged 30 to 39 with COVID-19, enrolled during active disease. This chain uses TRBV6-5 with TRBJ2-3; the D gene is possibly TRBD2 (6 bases). Sequences were obtained from peripheral blood. CDR3 residues: CASRAGSPDTQYF. DNA of the CDR3: TGTGCCAGTCGGGCGGGGTCCCCAGATACGCAGTATTTT.